This entry lists 4 T cell receptor beta chains sequenced from one sample in a study of T cell repertoires in cytomegalovirus infection. No antigen has been assigned to these receptors. One entry per CDR3 protein, called by TCRdb with MiXCR from the reads. The table lists hundreds of thousands of distinct CDR3 sequences, under 55% of them singletons. The input for sequencing was cultured PBMCs, taken from culture after CMV antigen stimulation. The receptors derive from a human donor in good health (CMV status not recorded). Some clones in this sample may be carry-over from other donors' samples.

The table lists this clonotype with a few counts. The chain carries TRBV7-9 and TRBJ2-5, with D possibly TRBD1 on 6 matching bases. V was trimmed by 6 bases and J by 3 bases, leaving 8 bases between them. The CDR3 contains 12 residues. Germline values: CDR1 SEHNR, CDR2 FQNEAQ (reference sequence). In DNA, the CDR3 is TGTGCCAGCAGGAGACAGGAAGAGACCCAGTACTTC. Amino acid sequence: CASRRQEETQYF.

The chain links TRBV7-6 to TRBJ2-7; 9 bases line up with TRBD1. CDR1 is SGHVS and CDR2 is FNYEAQ in the germline V gene. V dropped 5 bases and J dropped 5; count of bases not matched to a gene: 19. The CDR3 totals 18 residues. The chain's CDR3 is CASSPFRTGAHLRNEQYF. The CDR3 DNA sequence: TGTGCCAGCAGCCCCTTCCGGACAGGGGCGCACTTACGGAACGAGCAGTACTTC.

This chain joins TRBV6-5 and TRBJ2-7; either TRBD1 or TRBD2 may supply D (5 bases each). Trimming left V 2 bases short and J 0 bases short, with 11 bases between. The germline gives CDR1 MNHEY, CDR2 SVGAGI. This CDR3 contains 15 residues. CDR3 bases: TGTGCCAGCAGTTACCGGGACGCCTTCTCCTACGAGCAGTACTTC. Amino acids: CASSYRDAFSYEQYF.

The CDR3: CSATRWGSSYEQYF. In nucleotides, the CDR3 is TGCAGTGCAACCCGGTGGGGAAGCTCCTACGAGCAGTACTTC. This chain links TRBV20-1 with TRBJ2-7; D remains ambiguous. The CDR3 is made up of 14 amino acids. The V gene's germline CDR1 is DFQATT and CDR2 SNEGSKA (reference sequence). V lost 6 bases and J lost 0, with 15 bases in between.